The 10 T cell receptor beta chains below all came from one sample that was sequenced in a study of identical twins. TCRdb independently ran MiXCR on the 5' RACE reads; one entry per CDR3 protein. This sample has 520,000 or so distinct CDR3 sequences; 20% to 25% occur once, and the top ten carry about 0.99%. These records were also assigned to another study, of T cells expressing NK-cell markers.

Sequenced input: CD4+ T cells sorted from blood. The receptors come from a woman between 18 and 30 years old in good health.

The CDR3 loop is CASRLTPGGETQYF. CDR3 bases: TGTGCCAGCAGATTGACCCCGGGGGGTGAGACCCAGTACTTC. The rearrangement joins TRBV27 to TRBJ2-5; TRBD2 agrees at 7 bases. Germline V gives CDR1 MNHEY, CDR2 SMNVEV (reference sequence). There are 14 residues in the CDR3. V lost 6 bases to trimming and J lost 5 bases; unmatched junction nucleotides: 9.

This clonotype was picked up many times. The gene calls are TRBV4-3 and TRBJ2-3, with D uncertain. This CDR3 spans 15 amino acids. Per the germline V gene, CDR1 is LGHNA and CDR2 is YSLEER. V dropped 0 bases and J dropped 6 bases, with 13 bases sitting between them. CDR3 coding DNA: TGCGCCAGCAGCCAAGACCTAGGGTCCGCGGATACGCAGTATTTT. It specifies CASSQDLGSADTQYF.

The chain combines TRBV12-3 or TRBV12-4 with TRBJ1-5; 7 bases line up with TRBD1. This CDR3 contains 14 residues. V trimming: 6 bases; J trimming: 7 bases; junction bases outside the gene matches: 9. CDR3 nucleotide sequence: TGTGCCAGCAGCGCAGGGGGAGGAAGACAGCCCCAGCATTTT. Its protein product is CASSAGGGRQPQHF.

The rearrangement uses TRBV6-5 and TRBJ1-5; TRBD1 agrees at 10 bases. CDR3 size: 15 residues. V shed 0 bases, J shed 4 bases, and the junction held 0 bases outside the gene matches. Germline V CDR1 and CDR2: MNHEY, SVGAGI. CDR3 loop: CASSYSGQGNQPQHF. DNA for the CDR3: TGTGCCAGCAGTTACTCGGGACAGGGGAATCAGCCCCAGCATTTT.

Only a few counts were recorded for this clonotype. The chain joins TRBV12-3 or TRBV12-4 to TRBJ2-1, with 9 bases lining up with TRBD2. The V gene end was trimmed by 3 bases and the J gene end by 9 bases; junction bases not matched to a gene: 6. This CDR3 spans 14 amino acids. The CDR3 DNA follows: TGTGCCAGCAGTTTCTGGCGGGGGGGGCTTGAGCAGTTCTTC. As protein: CASSFWRGGLEQFF.

This clonotype was seen a handful of times. The rearrangement links TRBV6-2 or TRBV6-3 to TRBJ2-1; D may be TRBD2 (7 bases). The CDR3 spans 14 residues. V was shortened by 5 bases and J by 2 bases, with 10 bases between the two germline ends. Germline CDR1 and CDR2: MNHEY and SVGEGT. In nucleotides, the CDR3 is TGTGCCAGCAGTGGCGGGGGCACCTACAATGAGCAGTTCTTC. Translated, it gives CASSGGGTYNEQFF.

This clonotype was counted only a few times. The chain employs TRBV12-3 or TRBV12-4 and TRBJ2-1, with D perhaps TRBD1 (6 bases). Trimming left V 5 bases short and J 3 bases short, with 14 bases between. The CDR3 has 15 residues. CDR3 sequence: CASSPTDRNYNEQFF. The CDR3 bases are TGTGCCAGCAGTCCTACGGACAGAAACTACAATGAGCAGTTCTTC.

This clonotype occurred many times. The V call is TRBV29-1, the J call TRBJ2-1; D is unresolved. V was cut by 3 bases and J by 6 bases, with 6 bases left in between. This CDR3 is built from 11 residues. CDR1 SQVTM and CDR2 ANQGSEA come from the germline V gene. The CDR3 region has the DNA TGCAGCGTTGATAGGTCCAATGAGCAGTTCTTC. It yields the protein CSVDRSNEQFF.

This clonotype was seen a few times. This chain connects TRBV5-1 to TRBJ2-5; 8 nucleotides agree with TRBD1. The CDR3 loop spans 15 amino acids. Per germline, CDR1 SGHRS and CDR2 YFSETQ. V dropped 3 bases and J dropped 2; count of bases not matched to a gene: 6. Written as DNA, the CDR3 is TGCGCCAGCAGCTCGACCGGGACAGGACAAGAGACCCAGTACTTC. It specifies CASSSTGTGQETQYF.

The rearrangement uses TRBV6-5 and TRBJ2-6, with D possibly called TRBD1 or TRBD2 (5 bases each). The CDR3 covers 16 residues. Trimming took 0 bases from V and 2 from J, leaving 8 bases between them. The germline V gene has CDR1 MNHEY and CDR2 SVGAGI. For the CDR3, the DNA is TGTGCCAGCAGTTACTCTGGGGGAACTGGGGCCAACGTCCTGACTTTC. It specifies CASSYSGGTGANVLTF.